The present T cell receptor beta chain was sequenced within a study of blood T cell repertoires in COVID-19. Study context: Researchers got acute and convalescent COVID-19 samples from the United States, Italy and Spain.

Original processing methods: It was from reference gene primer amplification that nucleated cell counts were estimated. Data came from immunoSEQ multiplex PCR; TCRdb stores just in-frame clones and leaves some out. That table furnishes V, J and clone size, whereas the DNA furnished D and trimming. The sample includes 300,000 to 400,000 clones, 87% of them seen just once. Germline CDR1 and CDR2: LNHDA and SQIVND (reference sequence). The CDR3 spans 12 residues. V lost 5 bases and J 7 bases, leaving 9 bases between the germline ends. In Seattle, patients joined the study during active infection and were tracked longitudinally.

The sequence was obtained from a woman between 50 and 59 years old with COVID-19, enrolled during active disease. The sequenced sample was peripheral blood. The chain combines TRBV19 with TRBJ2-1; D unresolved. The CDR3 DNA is TGTGCCAGTAGTCCCCAGCGTAATGAGCAGTTCTTC. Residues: CASSPQRNEQFF.